This TCR beta chain was obtained from a study of neurological immune-mediated disorders. Whole-study context: Within the group of 34 multiple sclerosis patients, approximately 30 were relapsing-remitting, while 3 were secondary progressive.

General study points: Grouping of repertoires by phylogeny put those of 18 of 34 multiple sclerosis patients into a single related-CDR3 cluster, a possible signature. No clinical or MRI feature was associated with the multiple sclerosis repertoire cluster.

Sequencing of 15-18 subjects in each run yielded over 170 million TCR-beta sequences. TCRdb reprocessed the 5' RACE reads with MiXCR, giving one entry per CDR3 protein. The data show about 65,000 distinct CDR3 sequences, over 4% seen once. CDR1 is DFQATT and CDR2 is SNEGSKA in the germline V gene (reference sequence). The CDR3 is 12 residues long. This clonotype has at least ten counts. Its antigen remains unidentified. The junction differs from germline at one of its ends, possibly a read error. This TCR was recovered from a man in his fifties or sixties with multiple sclerosis. Sequenced input: PBMCs. The chain combines TRBV20-1 with TRBJ2-3; D is perhaps TRBD2 (5 bases). The DNA for the CDR3 is TGCAGTACTAGGGCAAGCACAGATACGCAGTATTTT. It translates to CSTRASTDTQYF.